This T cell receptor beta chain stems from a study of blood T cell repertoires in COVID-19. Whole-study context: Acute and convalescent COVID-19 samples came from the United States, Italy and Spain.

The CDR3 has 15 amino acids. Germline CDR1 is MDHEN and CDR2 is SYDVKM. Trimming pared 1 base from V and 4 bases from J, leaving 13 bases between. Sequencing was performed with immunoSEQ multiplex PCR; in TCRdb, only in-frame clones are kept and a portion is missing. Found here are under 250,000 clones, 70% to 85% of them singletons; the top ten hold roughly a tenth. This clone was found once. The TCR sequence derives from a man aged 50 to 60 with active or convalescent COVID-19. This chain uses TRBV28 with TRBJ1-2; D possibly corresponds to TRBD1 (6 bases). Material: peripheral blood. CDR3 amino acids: CASSLYAGEVYGYTF. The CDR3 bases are TGTGCCAGCAGTTTATACGCAGGGGAAGTCTATGGCTACACCTTC.